This T cell receptor (beta chain) was recorded in a study of T cells in Graves' hyperthyroidism and ophthalmopathy. The TCR beta CDR3 regions underwent amplification using RNA transcripts as the source. TCR CDR3 regions were first amplified by RT-PCR with HTBI primers. TCRdb re-analysed the multiplex PCR reads in MiXCR, keeping a single row per CDR3 protein. The top ten clones hold around 23% of a sample with roughly 300,000 distinct CDR3 sequences, over 11% of them seen once. This clonotype was seen only a few times. An absence of ophthalmopathy progression within 18 months meant stable Graves' hyperthyroidism. The diagnostic basis comprised clinical symptoms, serum thyroxine and TRAb, thyroid ultrasound and orbital computed tomography. The source of this sequence is a woman aged 25 to 39 with Graves' hyperthyroidism. The source material was blood.

The CDR3 DNA sequence: TGTGCCAGTAGTGGTCTACTCGGAATTGGCTACACCTTC. Translated: CASSGLLGIGYTF. The chain recombines TRBV19 with TRBJ1-2; no clear D gene. V lost 5 bases, J lost 7 bases, and 14 bases lay in between. Germline lookup yields CDR1 LNHDA and CDR2 SQIVND (reference sequence). The CDR3 extends over 13 amino acids.